This T cell receptor beta chain was found in a study of CD8 T cells in ankylosing spondylitis. Study results and caveats: Blood from ankylosing spondylitis patients appeared to carry a characteristic roughly 8-variant TCR beta motif.

With 3 bases clipped from V and 7 bases from J, the junction kept 3 bases outside the gene matches. Germline V gene lookup returns CDR1 SEHNR and CDR2 FQNEAQ (reference sequence). CDR3 size: 12 residues. MiXCR was run by TCRdb on the 5' RACE reads, yielding one entry per CDR3 protein. The sample yields some 140,000 distinct CDR3 sequences, roughly 8.8% seen once. A remark on this clonotype: Its antigen is unknown.

The sequenced sample was synovial fluid, either unsorted or a sorted T cell fraction (not recorded which). The rearrangement joins TRBV7-9 to TRBJ2-7, with 7 bases aligning to TRBD1. The clonotype originates from a male donor with ankylosing spondylitis. Written as DNA, the CDR3 is TGTGCCAGCAGCTTTCAGGGGGTGGAGCAGTACTTC. The encoded protein is CASSFQGVEQYF.